A selection of T cell receptor beta chains follows, all from one sample in a study of blood T cell repertoires in COVID-19. Measured with immunoSEQ multiplex PCR; TCRdb has only the in-frame clones, and not every one. The sample lists nearly 200,000 clones, approximately 80% occurring once. The sequenced sample was peripheral blood. Receptors originate from a human donor in a cohort sampled during active COVID-19. CDR3s include the opening cysteine and the closing phenylalanine or tryptophan. Fields, in order: clone size, D gene, J gene, V gene, CDR3 DNA, CDR3 protein. D genes are given only for firm matches. Size values are once, few and many counts, or a class for expanded clones, and some rows have none.

size: NA; D: NA; J: TRBJ2-5; V: TRBV7-3; DNA: TGTGCCAGCAGCCGGAGTGGGACTGGTGGGCAAGAGACCCAGTACTTC; CDR3: CASSRSGTGGQETQYF
size: NA; D: NA; J: TRBJ1-1; V: TRBV20-1; DNA: TGCAGTGGGGACAATACGCATGAAGCTTTCTTT; CDR3: CSGDNTHEAFF
size: NA; D: TRBD1; J: TRBJ2-2; V: TRBV5-1; DNA: TGCGCCAGCAGCTTGAACGGACAGGGTAGGGCCACCGGGGAGCTGTTTTTT; CDR3: CASSLNGQGRATGELFF
size: NA; D: NA; J: TRBJ2-5; V: TRBV25-1; DNA: TGTGCCAGCAGTGCCCCCCTTCCCCAAGAGACCCAGTACTTC; CDR3: CASSAPLPQETQYF
size: NA; D: TRBD2; J: TRBJ2-1; V: TRBV5-1; DNA: TGCGCCAGCAGCTGGGCCCCCGCGGGAGGGATCTCCTACAATGAGCAGTTCTTC; CDR3: CASSWAPAGGISYNEQFF
size: NA; D: NA; J: TRBJ1-2; V: TRBV19; DNA: TGTGCCAGTAGTATTGCCATAGACTATGGCTACACCTTC; CDR3: CASSIAIDYGYTF
size: NA; D: TRBD1; J: TRBJ2-5; V: TRBV7-2; DNA: TGTGCCAGCAGCTTGAGACAGGGGGACCAAGAGACCCAGTACTTC; CDR3: CASSLRQGDQETQYF
size: NA; D: TRBD1; J: TRBJ2-2; V: TRBV6-5; DNA: TGTGCCAGCATCAAACAGGGGACCGGGGAGCTGTTTTTT; CDR3: CASIKQGTGELFF
size: NA; D: NA; J: TRBJ2-1; V: TRBV5-1; DNA: TGCGCCAGCAGCATACAGGGAAATGAGCAGTTCTTC; CDR3: CASSIQGNEQFF
size: few; D: NA; J: TRBJ1-4; V: TRBV5-4; DNA: TGTGCCAGCAGCCGGGGAGGGCCTAATGAAAAACTGTTTTTT; CDR3: CASSRGGPNEKLFF
size: NA; D: NA; J: TRBJ2-1; V: TRBV12-3/TRBV12-4; DNA: TGTGTCACATCGGGGGTGCGGCGTTCTGAGCAGTTCTTC; CDR3: CVTSGVRRSEQFF
size: NA; D: TRBD1; J: TRBJ1-5; V: TRBV30; DNA: TGTGCCTGGAGCCCCGGACAGGTCCATCAGCCCCAGCATTTT; CDR3: CAWSPGQVHQPQHF
size: NA; D: NA; J: TRBJ2-1; V: TRBV10-3; DNA: TGTGCCATCAGGGCCTCGGAGGGTAGCAATGAGCAGTTCTTC; CDR3: CAIRASEGSNEQFF
size: once; D: TRBD1; J: TRBJ2-2; V: TRBV5-1; DNA: TGCGCCACCCAAAGAGGGACAGGGGGTTCCTTGAACACCGGGGAGCTGTTTTTT; CDR3: CATQRGTGGSLNTGELFF
size: NA; D: TRBD1; J: TRBJ1-5; V: TRBV19; DNA: TGTGCCAGTAGCACCCAGGGGGCTAGGCAGCCCCAGCATTTT; CDR3: CASSTQGARQPQHF
size: NA; D: TRBD2; J: TRBJ2-5; V: TRBV14; DNA: TGTGCCAGCAGCCCGCTTCTGGGGGAGGGAAAGACCCAGTACTTC; CDR3: CASSPLLGEGKTQYF
size: NA; D: NA; J: TRBJ1-3; V: TRBV7-5; DNA: TGTGCCAGAAGCTCTACGGGACAGGAGGCTTTCCTGAGCTCTGGAAACACCATATATTTT; CDR3: CARSSTGQEAFLSSGNTIYF
size: NA; D: TRBD1; J: TRBJ1-5; V: TRBV3-1/TRBV3-2; DNA: TGTGCCAGCAGCCCCGGGACAGGGGACCAGCCCCAGCATTTT; CDR3: CASSPGTGDQPQHF
size: few; D: TRBD1; J: TRBJ1-6; V: TRBV5-1; DNA: TGCGCCAGCAGCTTAGCCCCTAGAGAACAGGGGAATTCACCCCTCCACTTT; CDR3: CASSLAPREQGNSPLHF
size: NA; D: TRBD2; J: TRBJ2-7; V: TRBV27; DNA: TGTGCCAGCAGTTTAATGCTAGCGGGGAATATACCGACGTACGAGCAGTACTTC; CDR3: CASSLMLAGNIPTYEQYF
size: NA; D: NA; J: TRBJ1-1; V: TRBV6-1; DNA: TGTGCCAGCAGTGAGGTTAGGACTTCCCCTGAAGCTTTCTTT; CDR3: CASSEVRTSPEAFF
size: NA; D: NA; J: TRBJ2-7; V: TRBV10-3; DNA: TGTGCCATCACAGCGTCTAGTTCACTCGAGCAGTACTTC; CDR3: CAITASSSLEQYF
size: NA; D: NA; J: TRBJ2-1; V: TRBV30; DNA: TGTGCCTGGAGCGTCCACTCCTATGAGCAGTTCTTC; CDR3: CAWSVHSYEQFF
size: NA; D: NA; J: TRBJ1-2; V: TRBV6-1; DNA: TGTGCCAGCAGTGAGGTAATGCAACAGTCCGGTGGCTACACCTTC; CDR3: CASSEVMQQSGGYTF
size: NA; D: NA; J: TRBJ1-2; V: TRBV23-1; DNA: TGCGCCAGCAGTCAATGTGAGAATACCTCCTTTAGCACCTTC; CDR3: CASSQCENTSFSTF
size: NA; D: TRBD1; J: TRBJ1-4; V: TRBV11-2; DNA: TGTGCCAGCAGCTTAGGGGGACAGGGGTATGAAAAACTGTTTTTT; CDR3: CASSLGGQGYEKLFF